Sequencing of this TCR beta chain was carried out in a study of OX40 agonist ivuxolimab in advanced cancers. Context from the whole study: Ivuxolimab, which targeted the costimulatory receptor OX40 (CD134), was an agonistic, fully human IgG2 monoclonal antibody. Intravenous ivuxolimab was administered to patients every 2 weeks at six dose levels: 0.01, 0.1, 0.3, 1.5, 3 and 10 mg/kg. Of the roughly 52 patients in dose escalation, about 20 had hepatocellular carcinoma, roughly 15 had melanoma, 9 had renal cell carcinoma and 9 had head and neck cancer. A male proportion of nearly 85% and a mean age of approximately 62 years, ranging from about 23 to 90, were recorded for the dose-escalation cohort. Prior anti-PD-1, anti-PD-L1 or anti-CTLA-4 therapy was permitted, and 40% to 50% of dose-escalation patients had received checkpoint inhibitors. Partial responses occurred in three dose-escalation patients: two with cutaneous melanoma and one with hepatocellular carcinoma. Peripheral TCRbeta sequencing aimed to test whether ivuxolimab altered TCR sequence diversity and caused clonal T-cell expansion. The paper reports the monotherapy dose-escalation portion (N of about 47 patients) of the phase I ivuxolimab trial. Study-wide findings and limitations: At doses of 0.1 to 3.0 mg/kg, clonal expansion of both CD4+ and CD8+ blood T cells was observed from baseline to week 6. Low levels of normalized T-cell clonal expansion were also seen in some nonresponding patients. Which antigens the clonally expanded peripheral T cells were specific for was not determined. After ivuxolimab, expanded clones were on average more numerous among CD8+ T cells than among CD4+ T cells. Partial responders in the 0.1-3.0 mg/kg groups had among the lowest normalized peripheral clonal expansion, especially among CD8+ T cells.

The germline V gene yields SGHTA for CDR1 and FQGNSA for CDR2. The CDR3, cysteine through phenylalanine, is 16 amino acids long. The DNA shown is the 48-base CDR3, in frame from base 1. Trimming leaves V shorter by 5 bases and J shorter by 6 bases, with the junction holding 9 bases beyond the gene matches. Genomic DNA was isolated from the sorted cells so that the TCRbeta CDR3 region could be sequenced. The immunoSEQ Assay was used for sequencing of TCRbeta CDR3 regions. Held by TCRdb, this immuneACCESS table contains in-frame sequences only and omits some clones. Under half of the omission traces to an unresolved V gene where checked; the cause of the rest is unknown. This sample comprises about 44,000 clones, about nine tenths of them detected only once. Approximately 14% of the sample is held by the ten biggest clonotypes. Comments on this clone: What antigen it recognizes has not been identified. One base away there is no much larger clone; base qualities are not given.

Patients with autoimmune disease history or receiving systemic immunosuppression were excluded from the trial. Peripheral blood for TCR sequencing was collected from all dose cohorts at baseline, on cycle 4 day 1, and on cycle 7 day 1. The samples were drawn from a first-in-human, open-label, multicenter phase I dose-escalation trial of ivuxolimab. Adults with locally advanced or metastatic head and neck squamous cell, hepatocellular, melanoma or renal cell carcinoma were enrolled in the trial. Before TCR sequencing, CD4+ T cells and CD8+ T cells were sorted from peripheral blood as separate populations.

The chain links TRBV7-2 with TRBJ2-1; 11 nucleotides in the junction match TRBD2. This sample comprised CD4+ or CD8+ T cells sorted from blood, obtained in a trial of the OX40 agonist ivuxolimab. This sequence was found in an adult with an advanced solid tumor such as melanoma, head and neck, liver or kidney cancer. The bases are TGTGCCAGCAGCCCGTTACTAGCGGGAGTCGGCAATGAGCAGTTCTTC. This encodes CASSPLLAGVGNEQFF.